This TCR beta chain is drawn from a study of CD8 T cells in Susac syndrome. From blood CD8+ and CD4+ T cells, the TCR beta chain was sequenced. An amount of RNA that ranged from roughly 0.5 to 1 ug was reverse transcribed with random hexamers. An immunoSEQ multiplex PCR amplified TCR beta CDR3 over 54 Vbeta and 13 Jbeta. TCRdb analysed the immunoSEQ multiplex PCR reads with MiXCR anew, one entry per CDR3 protein. The top ten clones hold approximately 0.25% of a sample with about 25,000 distinct CDR3 sequences, 94% of them seen once. CDR1 and CDR2 from the germline V gene are SGHVS and FQNEAQ. The CDR3 sequence is 14 residues long. The V and J ends lost 2 bases and 6 bases respectively, with 14 bases between them.

Sequencing used CD8+ T cells from PBMCs. The V call is TRBV7-8, the J call TRBJ2-7, with D perhaps assigned TRBD1 or TRBD2 (7 bases each). This receptor was taken from a human donor in good health. The CDR3, as DNA: TGTGCCAGCAGCTTAATCCCCAGGGGGGGCGAGCAGTACTTC. Protein product: CASSLIPRGGEQYF.